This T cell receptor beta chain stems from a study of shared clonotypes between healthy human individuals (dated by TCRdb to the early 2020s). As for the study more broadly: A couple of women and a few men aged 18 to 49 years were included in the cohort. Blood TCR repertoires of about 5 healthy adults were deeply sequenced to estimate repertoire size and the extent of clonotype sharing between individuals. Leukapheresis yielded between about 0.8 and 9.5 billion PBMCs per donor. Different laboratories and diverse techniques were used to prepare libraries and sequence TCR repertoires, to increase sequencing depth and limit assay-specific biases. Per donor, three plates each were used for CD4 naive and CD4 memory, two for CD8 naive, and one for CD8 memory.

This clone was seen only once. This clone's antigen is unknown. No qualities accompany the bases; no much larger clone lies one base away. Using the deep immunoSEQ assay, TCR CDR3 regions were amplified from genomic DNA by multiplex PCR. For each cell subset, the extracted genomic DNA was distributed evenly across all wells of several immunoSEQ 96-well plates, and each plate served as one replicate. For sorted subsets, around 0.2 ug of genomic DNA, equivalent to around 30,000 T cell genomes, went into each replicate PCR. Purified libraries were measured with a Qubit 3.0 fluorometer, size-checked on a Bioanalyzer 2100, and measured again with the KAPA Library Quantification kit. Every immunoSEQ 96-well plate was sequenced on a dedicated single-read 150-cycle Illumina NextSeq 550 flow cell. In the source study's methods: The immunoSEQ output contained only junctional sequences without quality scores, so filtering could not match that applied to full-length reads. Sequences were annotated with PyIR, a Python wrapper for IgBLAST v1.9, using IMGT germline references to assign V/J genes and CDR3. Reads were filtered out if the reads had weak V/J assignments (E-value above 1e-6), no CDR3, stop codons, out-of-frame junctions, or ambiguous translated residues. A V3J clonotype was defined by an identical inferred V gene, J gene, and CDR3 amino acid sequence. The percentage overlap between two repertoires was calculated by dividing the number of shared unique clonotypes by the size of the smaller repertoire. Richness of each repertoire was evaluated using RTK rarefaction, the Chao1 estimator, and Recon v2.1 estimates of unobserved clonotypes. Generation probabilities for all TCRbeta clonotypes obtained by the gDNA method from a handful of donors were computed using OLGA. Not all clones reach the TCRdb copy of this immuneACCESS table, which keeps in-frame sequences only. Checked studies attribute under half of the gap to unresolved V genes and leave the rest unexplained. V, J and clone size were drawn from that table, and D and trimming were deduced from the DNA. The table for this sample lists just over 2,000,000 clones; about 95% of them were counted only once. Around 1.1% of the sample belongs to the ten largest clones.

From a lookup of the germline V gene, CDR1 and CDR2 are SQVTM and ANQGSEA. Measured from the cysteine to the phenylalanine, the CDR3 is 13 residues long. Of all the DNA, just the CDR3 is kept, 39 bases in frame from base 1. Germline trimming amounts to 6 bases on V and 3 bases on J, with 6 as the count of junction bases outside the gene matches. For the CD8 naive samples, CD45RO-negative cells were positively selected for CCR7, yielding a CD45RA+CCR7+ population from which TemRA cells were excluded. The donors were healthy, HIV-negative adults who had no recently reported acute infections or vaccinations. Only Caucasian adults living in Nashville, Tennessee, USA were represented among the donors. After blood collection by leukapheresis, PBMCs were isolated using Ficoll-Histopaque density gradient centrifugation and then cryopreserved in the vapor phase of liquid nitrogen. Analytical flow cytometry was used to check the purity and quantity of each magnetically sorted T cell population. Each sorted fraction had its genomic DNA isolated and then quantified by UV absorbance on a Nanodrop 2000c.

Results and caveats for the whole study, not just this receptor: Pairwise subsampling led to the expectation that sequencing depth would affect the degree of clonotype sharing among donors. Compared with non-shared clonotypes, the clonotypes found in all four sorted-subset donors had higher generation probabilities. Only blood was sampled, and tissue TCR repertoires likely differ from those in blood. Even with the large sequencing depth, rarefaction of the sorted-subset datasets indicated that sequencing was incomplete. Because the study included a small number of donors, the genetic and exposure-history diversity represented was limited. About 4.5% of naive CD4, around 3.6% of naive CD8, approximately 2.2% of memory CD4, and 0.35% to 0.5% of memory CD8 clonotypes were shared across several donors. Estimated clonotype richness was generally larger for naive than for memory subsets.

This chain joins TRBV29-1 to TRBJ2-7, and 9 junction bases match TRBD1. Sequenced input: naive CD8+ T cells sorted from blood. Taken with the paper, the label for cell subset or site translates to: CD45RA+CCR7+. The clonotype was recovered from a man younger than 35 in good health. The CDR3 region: CSVSGTGIYEQYF. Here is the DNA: TGCAGCGTATCCGGGACAGGGATCTACGAGCAGTACTTC.